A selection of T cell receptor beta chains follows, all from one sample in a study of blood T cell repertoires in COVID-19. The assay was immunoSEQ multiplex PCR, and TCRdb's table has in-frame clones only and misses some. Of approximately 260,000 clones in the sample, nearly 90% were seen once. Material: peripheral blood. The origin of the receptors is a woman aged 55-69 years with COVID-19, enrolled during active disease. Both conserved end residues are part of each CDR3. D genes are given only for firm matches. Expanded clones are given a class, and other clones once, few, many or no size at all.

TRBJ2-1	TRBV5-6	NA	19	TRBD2	TGTGCCAGCATCCTATCTGCCAAACTAGCGGGGGGCCGTAACAATGAGCAGTTCTTC	CASILSAKLAGGRNNEQFF
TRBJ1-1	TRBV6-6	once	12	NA	TGTGCCAGCAGTAACCGAGGCACTGAAGCTTTCTTT	CASSNRGTEAFF
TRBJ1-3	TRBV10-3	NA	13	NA	TGTGCCATCAGATTCAGCGATGGAAACACCATATATTTT	CAIRFSDGNTIYF
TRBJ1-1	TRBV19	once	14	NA	TGTGCCAGTAGTATAGGAGGGGGGAACACTGAAGCTTTCTTT	CASSIGGGNTEAFF
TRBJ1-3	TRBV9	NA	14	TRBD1	TGTGCCAGCAGCGTGCAGGGGGTAGGAAACACCATATATTTT	CASSVQGVGNTIYF
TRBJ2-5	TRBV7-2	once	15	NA	TGTGCCAGCAGCTTAGGTCGAGGGAACCAAGAGACCCAGTACTTC	CASSLGRGNQETQYF
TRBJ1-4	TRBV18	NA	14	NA	TGTGCCAGCTCAAAGGCGGCCTGGGATGAAAAACTGTTTTTT	CASSKAAWDEKLFF
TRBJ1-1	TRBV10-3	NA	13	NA	TGTGCCATCAGTGATGTGCAGGGCACTGAAGCTTTCTTT	CAISDVQGTEAFF
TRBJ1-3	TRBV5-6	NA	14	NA	TGTGCCAGCAGTCCCCCCGGTCCCGGAAACACCATATATTTT	CASSPPGPGNTIYF
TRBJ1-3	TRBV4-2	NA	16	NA	TGTGCCAGCAGCCAAGACCCCCAGGTCTCTGGAAACACCATATATTTT	CASSQDPQVSGNTIYF
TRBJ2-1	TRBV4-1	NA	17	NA	TGCGCCAGCAGCCAAGTGCTGGGGGCCCGGAATTACAATGAGCAGTTCTTC	CASSQVLGARNYNEQFF
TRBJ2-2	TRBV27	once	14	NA	TGTGCCAGCAGTTTCTTACTTTCCCTTGGGGAGCTGTTTTTT	CASSFLLSLGELFF
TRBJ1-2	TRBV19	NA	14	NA	TGTGCCAGTAGGGAGGCGGGGATCAGCTATGGCTACACCTTC	CASREAGISYGYTF
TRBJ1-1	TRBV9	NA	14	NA	TGTGCCAGCAGCGTCCGACAGGAGCGCACTGAAGCTTTCTTT	CASSVRQERTEAFF
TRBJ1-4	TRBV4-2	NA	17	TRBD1	TGTGCCAGCAGCCAAGGCGGACAGGGGACGCCTAATGAAAAACTGTTTTTT	CASSQGGQGTPNEKLFF
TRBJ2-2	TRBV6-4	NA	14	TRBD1	TGTGCCAGCAGCGGACAGGGGGGCACCGGGGAGCTGTTTTTT	CASSGQGGTGELFF
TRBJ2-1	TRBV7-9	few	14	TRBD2	TGTGCCAGCAGCTCGGGACTAGCTAACAATGAGCAGTTCTTC	CASSSGLANNEQFF
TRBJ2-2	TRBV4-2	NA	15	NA	TGTGCCAGCAGCCAACCAGGGGAGGGTACCGGGGAGCTGTTTTTT	CASSQPGEGTGELFF
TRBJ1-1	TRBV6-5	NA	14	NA	TGTGCCAGCTCCATAGATCGACAGAACACTGAAGCTTTCTTT	CASSIDRQNTEAFF
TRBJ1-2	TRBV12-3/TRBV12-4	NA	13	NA	TGTGCCAGCAGTTTATCGGCAGGGGATGGCTACACCTTC	CASSLSAGDGYTF
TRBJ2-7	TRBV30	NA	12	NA	TGTGCCTGGAGTGCCCGGTACTACGAGCAGTACTTC	CAWSARYYEQYF
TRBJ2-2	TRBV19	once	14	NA	TGTGCCAGTAGTAGAGGGGGATCGACCGGGGAGCTGTTTTTT	CASSRGGSTGELFF
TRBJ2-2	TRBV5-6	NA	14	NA	TGTGCCAGCAGCTCCCTACAGATCACCGGGGAGCTGTTTTTT	CASSSLQITGELFF
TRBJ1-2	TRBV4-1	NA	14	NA	TGCGCCAGCTCCTTGGGAGGGGCCGGGTATGGCTACACCTTC	CASSLGGAGYGYTF
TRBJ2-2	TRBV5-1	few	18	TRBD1	TGCGCCAGCAGCTTGGACGGGGTGGGGACAGGGAACACCGGGGAGCTGTTTTTT	CASSLDGVGTGNTGELFF
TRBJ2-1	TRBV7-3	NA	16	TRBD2	TGTGCCAGCAGCTTGAGAACTAGCGGGGGGTGGAATGAGCAGTTCTTC	CASSLRTSGGWNEQFF
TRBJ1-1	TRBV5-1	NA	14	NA	TGCGCCAGCAGCAAAACAGACATGAACACTGAAGCTTTCTTT	CASSKTDMNTEAFF
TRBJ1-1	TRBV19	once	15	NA	TGTGCCAGTAGTATAGGAGGACAGCCGCACACTGAAGCTTTCTTT	CASSIGGQPHTEAFF
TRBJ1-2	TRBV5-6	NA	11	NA	TGTGCCAGCAGCGCGTACTATGGCTACACCTTC	CASSAYYGYTF
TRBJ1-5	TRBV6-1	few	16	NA	TGTGCCAGCAGTGAAGCGCTTCTTGGGCGCCATCAGCCCCAGCATTTT	CASSEALLGRHQPQHF
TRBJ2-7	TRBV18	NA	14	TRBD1	TGTGCCAGCTCACCTCACTTGGACAGGGCGGAGCAGTACTTC	CASSPHLDRAEQYF